The clone carrying this T cell receptor (beta chain) came up a few times. Its antigen is not identified. These data come from a study of T-cell memory formation after mild COVID-19. Overall study: Among the donors, TCR clusters were largely specific to each donor. Study-wide results and caveats: Clones that got smaller from day 15 to 85 had even CD4/CD8, while clones growing later tipped toward CD4+. The main location of contracting CD4+ clones was CM and EM, and that of contracting CD8+ clones was EMRA.

TCRdb processed the 5' RACE reads anew with MiXCR; each CDR3 protein has one entry. This sample has roughly 560,000 distinct CDR3 sequences, with 20% found just once. The CDR3 covers 15 residues. The germline CDR1 and CDR2 sequences are SGHDN and FVKESK. Trimming stripped 4 bases from V and 3 bases from J, with 16 bases between. The chain couples TRBV14 to TRBJ2-7; TRBD2 might be the D (6 bases). Sequencing was done on a sample of PBMCs or a T cell subset sorted from them (not recorded which). This clonotype originated in an adult woman who had mild COVID-19 (a few samples of this study predate the infection). Cell type and time point are not known. The CDR3 is CASSPRASEYYEQYF. As DNA, the CDR3 is TGTGCCAGCAGCCCACGGGCTAGCGAATACTACGAGCAGTACTTC.